Reported below is one T cell receptor beta chain. PCR primers comprised 60 Vbeta and 13 Jbeta primers. Clones were sequenced by immunoSEQ multiplex PCR, and TCRdb holds only the in-frame ones, with some missing. Of 69,000 or so clones in the sample, about 76% were seen once. The data derive from a study of cytomegalovirus exposure and HLA in healthy donors. Per the germline V gene, CDR1 is LNHDA and CDR2 is SQIVND (reference sequence). This CDR3 region has 14 residues. Between the trimmed V and J ends, which lost 3 bases and 0 bases, there was a span of 5 bases. The chain employs TRBV19 and TRBJ1-4, with D unclear. This receptor was identified in a man aged 18-30 years in good health and CMV-seronegative. The material sequenced was PBMCs. CDR3 DNA sequence: TGTGCCAGTAGTATCGGGACAACTAATGAAAAACTGTTTTTT. Translation: CASSIGTTNEKLFF. Looking up the rest from reference TRBV19 and TRBJ1-4 gives the full variable domain: DGGITQSPKYLFRKEGQNVTLSCEQNLNHDAMYWYRQDPGQGLRLIYYSQIVNDFQKGDIAEGYSVSREKKESFPLTVTSAQKNPTAFYLCASSIGTTNEKLFFGSGTQLSVL.